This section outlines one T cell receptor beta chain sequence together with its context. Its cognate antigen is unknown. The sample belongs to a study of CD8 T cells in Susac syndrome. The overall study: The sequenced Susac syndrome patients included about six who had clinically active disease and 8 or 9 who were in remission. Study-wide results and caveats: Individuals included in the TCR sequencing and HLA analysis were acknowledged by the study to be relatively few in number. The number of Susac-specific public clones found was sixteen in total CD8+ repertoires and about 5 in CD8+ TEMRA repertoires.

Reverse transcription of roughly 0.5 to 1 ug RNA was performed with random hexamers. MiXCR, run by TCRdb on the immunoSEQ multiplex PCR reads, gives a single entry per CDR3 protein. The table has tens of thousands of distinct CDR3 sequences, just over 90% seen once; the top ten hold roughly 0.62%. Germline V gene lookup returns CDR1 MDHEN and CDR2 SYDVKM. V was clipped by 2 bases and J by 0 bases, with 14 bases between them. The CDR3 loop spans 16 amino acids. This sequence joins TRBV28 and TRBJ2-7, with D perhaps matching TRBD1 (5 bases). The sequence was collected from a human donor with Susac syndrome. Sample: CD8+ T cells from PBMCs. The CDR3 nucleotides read TGTGCCAGCAGTTTACGCCGCAGGGCGATCTCCTACGAGCAGTACTTC. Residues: CASSLRRRAISYEQYF.